This TCR beta chain came from a study of cytomegalovirus exposure and HLA in healthy donors. PCR involved 60 Vbeta and 13 Jbeta primers. The table came from immunoSEQ multiplex PCR; TCRdb's copy has only in-frame clones and leaves some out. The sample includes 150,000 to 200,000 clones, around 81% seen only once; the top ten take around 2%. Study-level findings and limits: A cluster of highly shared sequence variants was likely a sequencing artifact. TRBV6-2, TRBV6-3 and other indistinguishable V segments were excluded.

This clone was found once. Its antigen is as yet unknown. Trimming took 1 base from V and 13 from J; bases not matched to a gene: 15. This CDR3 has 16 amino acids. Germline CDR1 reads SGHDN; CDR2 reads FVKESK. The genes are TRBV14 and TRBJ2-1, with TRBD2 matching 8 bases. Sequences were obtained from PBMCs. The origin of this receptor is a woman aged 25-40 years in good health and CMV-seropositive. In DNA, the CDR3 is TGTGCCAGCAGCCAAGCGTGGGGAGCGGGAGAACGCCCCCAGTTCTTC. Protein: CASSQAWGAGERPQFF.